Shown below are 10 T cell receptor beta chains from a single sample sequenced in a study of blood T cell repertoires in COVID-19 (dated by TCRdb to 2020 to 2021). The library was produced with the immunoSEQ multiplex PCR assay. The table comes from immuneACCESS by way of TCRdb, which keeps in-frame sequences with V and J called. Part of the clones is missing from these tables; in studies checked, under half for an unresolved V gene and the rest for unknown reasons. The sample contains roughly 150,000 clones, approximately 85% of them found a single time. About 2.7% of the sample rests with the top ten. The sequencing input was peripheral blood. The receptors stem from a woman of 80 years or more with COVID-19, enrolled during active disease.

This chain joins TRBV19 and TRBJ2-7, with 8 bases matching TRBD2. Germline V gene sequence: CDR1 LNHDA, CDR2 SQIVND (reference sequence). The CDR3 is made up of 16 amino acids. V was pared by 8 bases and J by 3 bases, with 15 bases of the junction left unmatched. The CDR3 here is CASSLEALAGNYEQYF. CDR3 nucleotide sequence: TGTGCCAGTTCCCTCGAGGCGTTAGCGGGGAACTACGAGCAGTACTTC.

CDR3 nucleotides: TGCGCCAGCAGCTTGGGCGGAGGGGAAGAGACCCAGTACTTC. This sequence encodes CASSLGGGEETQYF. The chain employs TRBV5-1 and TRBJ2-5, with D tentatively TRBD2 (6 bases). CDR3 length: 14 amino acids. Looked up from germline, CDR1 is SGHRS and CDR2 is YFSETQ. Trimming removed 0 bases at V and 3 bases at J, with 9 bases between.

This sequence joins TRBV10-1 and TRBJ2-3; 7 bases fit TRBD1. This CDR3 has 14 residues. CDR1 is WNHNN, CDR2 SYGVQD, per germline (reference sequence). V gave up 4 bases and J gave up 4 bases; unmatched junction bases: 5. For the CDR3, the DNA is TGCGCCAGCAGTGTAGGGGGCATTGCAGATACGCAGTATTTT. It specifies CASSVGGIADTQYF.

This chain uses TRBV6-5 with TRBJ2-7; 8 bases map to TRBD1. With 7 bases clipped from V and 2 bases from J, the junction kept 10 bases outside the gene matches. The germline V gene encodes CDR1 MNHEY and CDR2 SVGAGI. This CDR3 region has 15 residues. The CDR3 loop is CASIQAGGKTYEQYF. The CDR3 DNA reads as TGTGCCAGCATCCAAGCAGGGGGCAAAACCTACGAGCAGTACTTC.

The chain recombines TRBV4-1 with TRBJ1-2, with a tentative D call TRBD1 (5 bases). Trimming removed 0 bases from V and 4 bases from J, with 9 bases in between. This CDR3 is 14 amino acids long. Germline V lookup: CDR1 MGHRA, CDR2 YSYEKL. CDR3 sequence: CASSQDRGSYGYTF. CDR3 in DNA: TGCGCCAGCAGCCAAGATCGGGGGAGCTATGGCTACACCTTC.

The chain recombines TRBV18 with TRBJ1-1, with D maybe TRBD1 (5 bases). This CDR3 is 13 amino acids long. The germline V gene has CDR1 KGHSH and CDR2 LQKENI. The ends were cut back, 6 bases at V and 3 bases at J, with 11 bases in the middle. The CDR3 loop is CASSLGGDTEAFF. In DNA, the CDR3 is TGTGCCAGCTCGCTTGGGGGGGACACTGAAGCTTTCTTT.

This clone was recorded a few times. This sequence joins TRBV18 and TRBJ2-4, with D possibly matching TRBD1 (6 bases). The CDR3 loop spans 16 amino acids. CDR1 is KGHSH and CDR2 is LQKENI in the germline V gene. With 5 bases removed from V and 3 bases from J, the gap between germline ends came to 17 bases. CDR3 DNA: TGTGCCAGCTCAGCCACCAGGGGACGGGGCAAAAACATTCAGTACTTC. Protein product: CASSATRGRGKNIQYF.

This rearrangement joins TRBV5-6 to TRBJ1-6, with 7 bases matching TRBD1. The V gene's germline CDR1 is SGHDT and CDR2 YYEEEE. Trimming took 4 bases from V and 6 from J; bases not matched to a gene: 4. The CDR3 extends over 14 amino acids. The CDR3 is CASSRTGVNSPLHF. CDR3 DNA sequence: TGTGCCAGCAGCCGGACAGGCGTTAATTCACCCCTCCACTTT. Combining the CDR3 with reference TRBV5-6 and TRBJ1-6 gives the whole variable domain DAGVTQSPTHLIKTRGQQVTLRCSPKSGHDTVSWYQQALGQGPQFIFQYYEEEERQRGNFPDRFSGHQFPNYSSELNVNALLLGDSALYLCASSRTGVNSPLHFGNGTRLTVT.

The chain recombines TRBV30 with TRBJ2-1; TRBD2 agrees at 9 bases. Germline CDR1 reads GTSNPN; CDR2 reads SVGIG (reference sequence). V was clipped by 3 bases and J by 9 bases; unmatched bases: 9. The CDR3 consists of 14 residues. CDR3 loop: CAWRVAGAWGEQFF. CDR3 nucleotides: TGTGCCTGGAGAGTAGCGGGAGCCTGGGGTGAGCAGTTCTTC. The full variable domain, in which reference TRBV30 and TRBJ2-1 provide the parts outside the CDR3, is SQTIHQWPATLVQPVGSPLSLECTVEGTSNPNLYWYRQAAGRGLQLLFYSVGIGQISSEVPQNLSASRPQDRQFILSSKKLLLSDSGFYLCAWRVAGAWGEQFFGPGTRLTVL.

The chain has TRBV19 and TRBJ2-5; 10 nucleotides line up with TRBD2. Germline V CDR1 and CDR2: LNHDA, SQIVND (reference sequence). Trimming cost V 4 bases and J 2 bases; bases outside gene matches: 1. The length of the CDR3 is 14 residues. CDR3: CASSRTSGQETQYF. The CDR3 coding sequence is TGTGCCAGTAGTAGGACTAGCGGTCAAGAGACCCAGTACTTC.